This is a list of T cell receptor beta chains from one sample in a study of OX40 agonist ivuxolimab in advanced cancers. Repertoires were generated with immunoSEQ multiplex PCR, while TCRdb's copy carries only in-frame clones and drops some. The sample yields 35,000 to 45,000 clones, 80% to 95% seen once. Sequencing used CD4+ or CD8+ T cells sorted from blood, obtained in a trial of the OX40 agonist ivuxolimab. These receptors originate from an adult with an advanced solid tumor such as melanoma, head and neck, liver or kidney cancer. CDR3s include the opening cysteine and the closing phenylalanine or tryptophan. The D gene is left open where the match is weak. Not every row has a clone size; where given, it reads once, few, many or a size class.

>NA|NA|TRBV27|TRBJ2-1
CASSLLPGENYYNEQFF
TGTGCCAGCAGTTTATTGCCGGGAGAGAATTACTACAATGAGCAGTTCTTC
>NA|NA|TRBV10-1|TRBJ1-1
CASSPGAGQAFF
TGCGCCAGCAGTCCGGGGGCAGGACAGGCTTTCTTT
>NA|NA|TRBV30|TRBJ1-1
CAWSPYLNTEAFF
TGTGCCTGGAGTCCTTACCTGAACACTGAAGCTTTCTTT
>few|TRBD2|TRBV5-1|TRBJ2-7
CASSDRTSGFYEQYF
TGCGCCAGCAGCGACCGGACTAGCGGGTTCTACGAGCAGTACTTC
>NA|NA|TRBV27|TRBJ2-5
CASSMGVAVQETQYF
TGTGCCAGCAGTATGGGGGTGGCCGTGCAAGAGACCCAGTACTTC
>NA|TRBD2|TRBV13|TRBJ2-3
CASSSYPGLAGGPTDTQYF
TGTGCCAGCAGCTCCTACCCTGGACTAGCGGGAGGCCCCACAGATACGCAGTATTTT
>NA|TRBD1|TRBV2|TRBJ1-2
CASRGGQGINSGYTF
TGTGCCAGCAGGGGGGGACAGGGAATCAATAGTGGCTACACCTTC
>NA|NA|TRBV9|TRBJ2-2
CASSVGANTGELFF
TGTGCCAGCAGCGTAGGGGCGAACACCGGGGAGCTGTTTTTT
>NA|NA|TRBV28|TRBJ1-2
CASSKGSSLNYGYTF
TGTGCCAGCAGTAAAGGGTCTTCCCTTAACTATGGCTACACCTTC
>NA|NA|TRBV6-5|TRBJ2-3
CASSARESDTQYF
TGTGCCAGCAGTGCCCGGGAGTCAGATACGCAGTATTTT
>NA|TRBD1|TRBV10-1|TRBJ2-7
CASRKDRGRRYEQYF
TGCGCCAGCAGAAAGGACAGGGGCCGACGTTACGAGCAGTACTTC
>NA|NA|TRBV2|TRBJ2-7
CASRGDFAYEQYF
TGTGCCAGCAGAGGGGACTTCGCCTACGAGCAGTACTTC
>NA|NA|TRBV27|TRBJ1-4
CASSFFNPSPNEKLFF
TGTGCCAGCAGTTTCTTCAACCCAAGTCCTAATGAAAAACTGTTTTTT
>once|NA|TRBV6-5|TRBJ2-1
CASSYLPGPPNEQFF
TGTGCCAGCAGTTACCTCCCGGGCCCACCCAATGAGCAGTTCTTC
>NA|NA|TRBV7-3|TRBJ2-1
CASSQNGGYNEQFF
TGTGCCAGCAGCCAAAACGGGGGCTACAATGAGCAGTTCTTC
>NA|NA|TRBV28|TRBJ1-1
CASSPPGVKMNTEAFF
TGTGCCAGCAGTCCCCCGGGGGTGAAGATGAACACTGAAGCTTTCTTT
>NA|TRBD2|TRBV19|TRBJ2-7
CASSAGLAELYEQYF
TGTGCCAGTAGTGCGGGACTAGCGGAGCTTTACGAGCAGTACTTC
>once|NA|TRBV6-1|TRBJ2-1
CASSALAEPSYNEQFF
TGTGCCAGCAGTGCGTTAGCGGAGCCCTCCTACAATGAGCAGTTCTTC
>NA|NA|TRBV29-1|TRBJ2-5
CSVEDPRGTETQYF
TGCAGCGTTGAAGATCCTAGGGGAACAGAGACCCAGTACTTC
>NA|TRBD1|TRBV27|TRBJ1-5
CASSSQGALGQPQHF
TGTGCCAGCAGTTCCCAGGGGGCGCTTGGGCAGCCCCAGCATTTT
>NA|NA|TRBV6-4|TRBJ2-3
CASSEERMKVGDTQYF
TGTGCCAGCAGTGAGGAGAGAATGAAAGTGGGAGATACGCAGTATTTT
>NA|TRBD2|TRBV6-5|TRBJ2-1
CASSYFTSGKNNEQFF
TGTGCCAGCAGTTACTTTACTAGCGGGAAAAACAATGAGCAGTTCTTC
>NA|NA|TRBV6-6|TRBJ1-2
CASFPGHNNYGYTF
TGTGCCAGCTTTCCGGGACACAATAACTATGGCTACACCTTC
>NA|NA|TRBV2|TRBJ2-5
CASSDVGAIQETQYF
TGTGCCAGCAGTGATGTCGGAGCGATCCAAGAGACCCAGTACTTC
>NA|NA|TRBV4-3|TRBJ2-7
CASSHPLTRLSYEQYF
TGCGCCAGCAGCCATCCACTGACACGATTGTCCTACGAGCAGTACTTC
>NA|NA|TRBV6-5|TRBJ2-7
CASSLRGPYAGEQYF
TGTGCCAGCAGTTTGAGGGGACCCTACGCAGGCGAGCAGTACTTC
>NA|TRBD2|TRBV28|TRBJ2-7
CASKITSGFAYEQYF
TGTGCCAGCAAGATAACTAGCGGGTTTGCCTACGAGCAGTACTTC
>NA|NA|TRBV5-6|TRBJ1-1
CASSLLRQGGTEAFF
TGTGCCAGCAGCTTGCTTCGGCAGGGAGGCACTGAAGCTTTCTTT
>NA|NA|TRBV27|TRBJ2-3
CASYDGGDTQYF
TGTGCCAGCTACGACGGGGGTGATACGCAGTATTTT
>NA|TRBD1|TRBV5-1|TRBJ2-7
CASSRGQGLKNYEQYF
TGCGCCAGCAGTCGAGGACAGGGCCTAAAAAACTACGAGCAGTACTTC
>NA|NA|TRBV6-5|TRBJ1-5
CASSYSDARGNQPQHF
TGTGCCAGCAGTTATTCGGACGCTAGGGGCAATCAGCCCCAGCATTTT
>NA|NA|TRBV27|TRBJ2-7
CASSLRAGVYEQYF
TGTGCCAGCAGTTTAAGGGCAGGCGTCTACGAGCAGTACTTC
>NA|NA|TRBV9|TRBJ2-3
CASSVLNTDTQYF
TGTGCCAGCAGCGTATTAAACACAGATACGCAGTATTTT
>NA|NA|TRBV29-1|TRBJ1-1
CSAIGLEAFF
TGCAGCGCGATCGGGCTCGAAGCTTTCTTT
>NA|TRBD1|TRBV29-1|TRBJ2-6
CSVSTGDGGGANVLTF
TGCAGCGTCTCGACAGGGGATGGAGGTGGGGCCAACGTCCTGACTTTC
>once|NA|TRBV19|TRBJ2-7
CASSGGTSYEQYF
TGTGCCAGTAGTGGCGGGACCTCCTACGAGCAGTACTTC
>NA|TRBD1|TRBV18|TRBJ2-7
CASSRRDRESPYEQYF
TGTGCCAGCTCTCGCCGGGACAGGGAGAGTCCCTACGAGCAGTACTTC
>NA|NA|TRBV28|TRBJ2-7
CATLSLYDHEQYF
TGTGCCACCCTTTCCCTTTACGACCACGAGCAGTACTTC
>NA|NA|TRBV13|TRBJ2-7
CASSYGKTYEQYF
TGTGCCAGCAGCTACGGGAAAACCTACGAGCAGTACTTC
>NA|TRBD2|TRBV28|TRBJ2-5
CASSGTSGLIETQYF
TGTGCCAGCAGTGGGACTAGCGGGCTTATAGAGACCCAGTACTTC
>NA|TRBD2|TRBV10-1|TRBJ2-1
CASPRGGAYNEQFF
TGCGCCAGCCCTCGGGGGGGGGCCTACAATGAGCAGTTCTTC
>few|NA|TRBV21-1|TRBJ2-4
CASLQGLGAKNIQYF
TGTGCCAGTCTGCAGGGGCTGGGGGCCAAAAACATTCAGTACTTC
>NA|NA|TRBV28|TRBJ2-7
CASSLFGKSNEQYF
TGTGCCAGCAGTTTATTTGGGAAAAGTAACGAGCAGTACTTC